This T cell receptor (beta chain) stems from a study of Ad26.COV2.S vaccination and SARS-CoV-2 variants. Regarding the study as a whole: Vaccinees showed greater spike-specific TCR breadth than placebo recipients.

Treatment of the sample: 15 to 20 received Ad26.COV2.S at low or high dose, single or two shots; about 5 received placebo; per-sample allocation not given. Day 63 after the first vaccine or placebo injection was the time point for sampling. Vaccination employed an Ad26 vector expressing the Wuhan-strain SARS-CoV-2 spike. For this clone: Its antigen is not identified.

Germline CDR1 reads SGHVS; CDR2 reads FNYEAQ. V shed 5 bases, J shed 3 bases, and the junction held 2 bases outside the gene matches. There are 15 residues in the CDR3. Method: immunoSEQ multiplex PCR; TCRdb's copy keeps in-frame clones and lacks some. The sample has hundreds of thousands of clones; more than 80% are singletons. Source: peripheral blood, taken in a trial of Ad26.COV2.S vaccine versus placebo. This receptor was obtained from a person aged 18-65 years who received the Ad26.COV2.S COVID-19 vaccine or a placebo. The gene calls are TRBV7-6 and TRBJ1-6, with 9 bases identical to TRBD1. CDR3 bases: TGTGCCAGCAGCCGGGGACAGGGCTATAATTCACCCCTCCACTTT. This codes for CASSRGQGYNSPLHF.